This T cell receptor beta chain stems from a study of siplizumab effects on memory and regulatory T cells. The repertoire was sequenced with immunoSEQ multiplex PCR; TCRdb's copy has only in-frame clones and lacks some. The table includes over 85,000 clones, 80% to 95% detected once. The sample was CD8+ T cells sorted from blood. This sequence was found in a human donor in good health.

The CDR3: CASSLANSYEQYF. The CDR3 DNA sequence: TGTGCCAGCAGCTTAGCTAATTCCTACGAGCAGTACTTC. The rearrangement uses TRBV7-9 and TRBJ2-7; no definite D call. V lost 0 bases and J lost 1, with 4 bases in between. There are 13 residues in the CDR3. The germline CDR1 and CDR2 sequences are SEHNR and FQNEAQ (reference sequence).